The present T cell receptor beta chain was sequenced within a study of beta chain features in type 1 diabetes. cDNA synthesis used the whole RNA isolate, giving expressed TCRB sequences. Profiling relied on immunoSEQ multiplex PCR, and the TCRdb table lists in-frame clones only, not all of them. Of some 150,000 clones in the sample, 7% to 10% were seen once. Trimming cost V 1 base and J 6 bases; bases outside gene matches: 12. Germline V CDR1 and CDR2: MGHRA, YSYEKL. This CDR3 has 18 residues. Study results and caveats: Researchers report that Type 1 diabetes patients had moderately but significantly shorter TCRB CDR3s across all four CD4+ subsets. The naive, central memory and Treg TCRB repertoires showed an apparent similarity that was greater among patients than among healthy donors. Although PCR might favor shorter templates, it would do so equally in patients and controls.

Worth noting for this clone: Its antigen is unidentified.

Sequencing was done on a sample of central memory CD4+ T cells from blood. This receptor was taken from a man between 18 and 29 years old in good health. The rearrangement links TRBV4-1 to TRBJ1-6, with 7 bases identical to TRBD1. CDR3 in DNA: TGCGCCAGCAGCCAAGGCCCTTACTCAGGGGGAAGTAATTCACCCCTCCACTTT. Its protein product is CASSQGPYSGGSNSPLHF.